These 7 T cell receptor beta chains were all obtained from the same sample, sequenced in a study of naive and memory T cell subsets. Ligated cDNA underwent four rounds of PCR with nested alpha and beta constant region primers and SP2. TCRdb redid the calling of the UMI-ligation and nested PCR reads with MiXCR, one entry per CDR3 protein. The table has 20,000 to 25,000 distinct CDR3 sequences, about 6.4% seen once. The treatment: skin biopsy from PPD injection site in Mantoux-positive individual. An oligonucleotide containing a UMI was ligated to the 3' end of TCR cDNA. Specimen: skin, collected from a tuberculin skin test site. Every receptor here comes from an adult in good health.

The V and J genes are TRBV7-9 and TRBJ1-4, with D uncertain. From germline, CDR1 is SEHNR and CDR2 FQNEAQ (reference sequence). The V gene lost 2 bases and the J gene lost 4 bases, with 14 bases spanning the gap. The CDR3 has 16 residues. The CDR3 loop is CASSLRSGGLNEKLFF. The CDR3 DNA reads TGTGCCAGCAGCTTACGTTCGGGCGGACTTAATGAAAAACTGTTTTTT.

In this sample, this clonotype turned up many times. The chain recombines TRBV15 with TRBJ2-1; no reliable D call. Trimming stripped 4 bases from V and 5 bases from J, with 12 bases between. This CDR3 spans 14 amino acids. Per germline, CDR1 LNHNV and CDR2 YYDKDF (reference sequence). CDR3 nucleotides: TGTGCCACCAGCACTGGTATAGGTCACAATGAGCAGTTCTTC. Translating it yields CATSTGIGHNEQFF.

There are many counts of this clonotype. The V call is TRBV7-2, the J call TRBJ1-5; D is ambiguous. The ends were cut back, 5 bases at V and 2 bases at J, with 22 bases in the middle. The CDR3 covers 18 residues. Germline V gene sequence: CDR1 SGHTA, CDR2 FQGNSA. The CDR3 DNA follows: TGTGCCAGCAGCCCGTCGCCTTTGGCAGTCTGGGGCAATCAGCCCCAGCATTTT. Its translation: CASSPSPLAVWGNQPQHF.

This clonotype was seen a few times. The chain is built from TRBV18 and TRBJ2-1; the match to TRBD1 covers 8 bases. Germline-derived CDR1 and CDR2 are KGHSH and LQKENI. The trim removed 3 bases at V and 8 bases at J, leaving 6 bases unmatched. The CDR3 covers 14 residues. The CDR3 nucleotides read TGTGCCAGCTCACCGGACAGGGTTAAGGATGAGCAGTTCTTC. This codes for CASSPDRVKDEQFF.

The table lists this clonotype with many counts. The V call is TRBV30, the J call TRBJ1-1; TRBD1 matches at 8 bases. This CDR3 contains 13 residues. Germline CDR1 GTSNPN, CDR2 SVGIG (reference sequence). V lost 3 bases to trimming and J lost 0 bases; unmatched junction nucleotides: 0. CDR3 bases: TGTGCCTGGAGGGGACAGGTGAACACTGAAGCTTTCTTT. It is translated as CAWRGQVNTEAFF.

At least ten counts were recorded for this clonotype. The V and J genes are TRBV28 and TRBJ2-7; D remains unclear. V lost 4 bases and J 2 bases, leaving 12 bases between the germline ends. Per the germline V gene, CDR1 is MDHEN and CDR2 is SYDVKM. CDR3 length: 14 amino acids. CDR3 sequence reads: CASSSWTATYEQYF. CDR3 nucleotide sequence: TGTGCCAGCAGTTCTTGGACGGCTACCTACGAGCAGTACTTC.

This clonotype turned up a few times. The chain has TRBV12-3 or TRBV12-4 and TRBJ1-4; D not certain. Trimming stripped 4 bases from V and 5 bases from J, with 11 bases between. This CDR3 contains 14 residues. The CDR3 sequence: CASSYSGPNEKLFF. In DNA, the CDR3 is TGTGCCAGCAGTTATTCCGGGCCGAATGAAAAACTGTTTTTT.